This TCR beta chain was captured by sequencing in a study of shared clonotypes between healthy human individuals. Deletions cut 6 bases from V and 10 bases from J, with 10 bases between. Germline V gene sequence: CDR1 SNHLY, CDR2 FYNNEI. There are 11 residues in the CDR3. In its sample, this clone was seen once. TCRdb's table, derived via immunoSEQ multiplex PCR, lists solely in-frame clones and lacks some. The sample holds some 2 million clones; 90% to 95% are singletons and the top ten take 0.1% to 0.15%. Input material: naive CD4+ T cells sorted from blood. Subset reported: CD45RA+ positively selected. This receptor was taken from a man between 18 and 35 years old in good health. The rearrangement links TRBV2 to TRBJ2-1; either TRBD1 or TRBD2 may supply D (5 bases each). In DNA form, the CDR3 reads TGTGCCAGCAGCCGGGACCCCGAGCAGTTCTTC. Encoded protein: CASSRDPEQFF.